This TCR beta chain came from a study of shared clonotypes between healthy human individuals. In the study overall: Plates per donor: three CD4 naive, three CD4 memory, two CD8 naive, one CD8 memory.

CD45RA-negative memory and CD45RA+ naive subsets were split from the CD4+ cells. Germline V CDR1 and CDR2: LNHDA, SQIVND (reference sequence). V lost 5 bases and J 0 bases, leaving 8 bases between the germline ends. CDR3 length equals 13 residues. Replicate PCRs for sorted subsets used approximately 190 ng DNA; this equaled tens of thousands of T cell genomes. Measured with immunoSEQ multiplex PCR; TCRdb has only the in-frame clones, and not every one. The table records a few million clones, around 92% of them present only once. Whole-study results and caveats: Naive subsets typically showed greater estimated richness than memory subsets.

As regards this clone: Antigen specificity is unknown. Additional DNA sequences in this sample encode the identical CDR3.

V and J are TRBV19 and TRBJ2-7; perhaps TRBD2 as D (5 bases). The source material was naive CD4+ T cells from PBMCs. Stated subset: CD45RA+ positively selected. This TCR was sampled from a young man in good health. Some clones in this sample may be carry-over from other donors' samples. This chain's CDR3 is CASSSGNSYEQYF. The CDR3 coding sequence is TGTGCCAGTAGTTCCGGGAACTCCTACGAGCAGTACTTC.